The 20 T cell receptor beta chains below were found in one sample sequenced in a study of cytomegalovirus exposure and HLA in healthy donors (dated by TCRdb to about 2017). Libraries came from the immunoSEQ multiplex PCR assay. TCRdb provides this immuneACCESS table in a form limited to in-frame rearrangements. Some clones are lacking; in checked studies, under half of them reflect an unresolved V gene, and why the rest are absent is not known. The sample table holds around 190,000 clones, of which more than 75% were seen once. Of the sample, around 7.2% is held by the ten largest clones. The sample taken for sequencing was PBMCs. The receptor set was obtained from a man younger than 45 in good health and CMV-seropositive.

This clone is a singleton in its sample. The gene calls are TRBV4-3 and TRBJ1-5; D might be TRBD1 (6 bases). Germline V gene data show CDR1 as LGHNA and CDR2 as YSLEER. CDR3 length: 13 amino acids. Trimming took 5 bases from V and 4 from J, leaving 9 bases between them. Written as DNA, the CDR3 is TGCGCCAGCAGCAGGGGGGTGAATCAGCCCCAGCATTTT. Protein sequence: CASSRGVNQPQHF.

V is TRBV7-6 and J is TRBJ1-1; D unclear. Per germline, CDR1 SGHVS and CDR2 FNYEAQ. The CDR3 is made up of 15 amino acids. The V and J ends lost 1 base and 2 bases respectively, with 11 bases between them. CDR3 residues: CASSLEPGINTEAFF. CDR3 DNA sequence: TGTGCCAGCAGCTTAGAGCCGGGGATTAACACTGAAGCTTTCTTT. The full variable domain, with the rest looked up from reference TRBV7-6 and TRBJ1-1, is GAGVSQSPRYKVTKRGQDVALRCDPISGHVSLYWYRQALGQGPEFLTYFNYEAQQDKSGLPNDRFSAERPEGSISTLTIQRTEQRDSAMYRCASSLEPGINTEAFFGQGTRLTVV.

The CDR3 protein is CASSLRGNSGNTIYF. The CDR3 coding sequence is TGTGCCAGCAGCTTAAGGGGTAACTCTGGAAACACCATATATTTT. This chain connects TRBV11-3 to TRBJ1-3, with D perhaps TRBD1 (5 bases). The CDR3 is made up of 15 amino acids. V lost 2 bases and J 0 bases, leaving 8 bases between the germline ends. Germline assignment: CDR1 SGHNT and CDR2 YENEEA.

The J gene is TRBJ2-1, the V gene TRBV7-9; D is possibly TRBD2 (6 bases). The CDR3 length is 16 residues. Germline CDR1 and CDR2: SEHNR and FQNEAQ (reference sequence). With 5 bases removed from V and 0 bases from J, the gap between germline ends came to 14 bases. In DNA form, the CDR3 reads TGTGCCAGCAGCCGGGGGTGGGATAGCTCCTACAATGAGCAGTTCTTC. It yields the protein CASSRGWDSSYNEQFF.

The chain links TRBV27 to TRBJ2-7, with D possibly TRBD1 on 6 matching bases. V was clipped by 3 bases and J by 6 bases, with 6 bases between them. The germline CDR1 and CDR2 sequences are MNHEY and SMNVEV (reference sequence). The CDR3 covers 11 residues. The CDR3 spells CASSLGAEQYF. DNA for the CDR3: TGTGCCAGCAGTTTGGGGGCCGAGCAGTACTTC.

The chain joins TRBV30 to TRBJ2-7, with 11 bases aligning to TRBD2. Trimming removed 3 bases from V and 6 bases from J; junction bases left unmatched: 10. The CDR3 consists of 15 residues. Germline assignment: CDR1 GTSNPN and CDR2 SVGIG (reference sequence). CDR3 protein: CAWRPLSGGAIEQYF. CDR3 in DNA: TGTGCCTGGAGACCTCTTAGCGGGGGGGCGATCGAGCAGTACTTC.

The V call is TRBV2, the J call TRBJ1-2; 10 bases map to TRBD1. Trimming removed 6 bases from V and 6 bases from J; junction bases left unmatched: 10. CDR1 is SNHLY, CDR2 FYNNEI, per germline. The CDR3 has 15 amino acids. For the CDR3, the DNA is TGTGCCAGCAGAGAGCCTGACAGGGGGCGAGATGGCTACACCTTC. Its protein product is CASREPDRGRDGYTF.

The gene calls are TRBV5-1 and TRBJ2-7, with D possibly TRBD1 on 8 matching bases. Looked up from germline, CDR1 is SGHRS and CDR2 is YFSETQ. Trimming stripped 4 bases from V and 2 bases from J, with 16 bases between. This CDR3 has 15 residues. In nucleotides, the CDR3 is TGCGCCAGCAGCCCACAGCGGGACAGGACCTACGAGCAGTACTTC. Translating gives CASSPQRDRTYEQYF.

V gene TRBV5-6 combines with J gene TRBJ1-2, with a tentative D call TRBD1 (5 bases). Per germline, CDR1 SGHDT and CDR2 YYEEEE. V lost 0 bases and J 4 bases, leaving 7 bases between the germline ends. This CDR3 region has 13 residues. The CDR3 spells CASSLGGSYGYTF. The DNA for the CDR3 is TGTGCCAGCAGCTTGGGGGGGAGCTATGGCTACACCTTC.

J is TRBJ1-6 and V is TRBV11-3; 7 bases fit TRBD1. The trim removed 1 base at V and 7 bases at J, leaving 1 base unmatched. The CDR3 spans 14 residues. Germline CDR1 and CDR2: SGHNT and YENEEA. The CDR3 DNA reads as TGTGCCAGCAGCTTAGCGACAGGGAATTCACCCCTCCACTTT. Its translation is CASSLATGNSPLHF.

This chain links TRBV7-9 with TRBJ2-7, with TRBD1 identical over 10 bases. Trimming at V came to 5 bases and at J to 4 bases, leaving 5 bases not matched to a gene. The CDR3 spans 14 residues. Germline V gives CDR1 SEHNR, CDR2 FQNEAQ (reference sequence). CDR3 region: CASSLTGGVYEQYF. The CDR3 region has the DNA TGTGCCAGCAGCCTGACAGGGGGCGTGTACGAGCAGTACTTC.

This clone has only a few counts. CDR3 loop: CASSYNRNEQFF. The CDR3 region has the DNA TGTGCCAGTAGTTACAATCGCAATGAGCAGTTCTTC. This chain links TRBV19 with TRBJ2-1; D is unclear. Looked up from germline, CDR1 is LNHDA and CDR2 is SQIVND (reference sequence). With 5 bases removed from V and 6 bases from J, the gap between germline ends came to 8 bases. The CDR3 loop spans 12 amino acids.

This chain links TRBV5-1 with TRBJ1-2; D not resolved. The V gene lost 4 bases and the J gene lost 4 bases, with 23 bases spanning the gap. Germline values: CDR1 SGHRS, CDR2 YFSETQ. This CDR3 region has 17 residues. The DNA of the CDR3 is TGCGCCAGCAGCCCCGGCGGCAAAGTCGGCGGCGCCTATGGCTACACCTTC. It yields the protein CASSPGGKVGGAYGYTF. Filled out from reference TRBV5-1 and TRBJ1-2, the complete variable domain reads KAGVTQTPRYLIKTRGQQVTLSCSPISGHRSVSWYQQTPGQGLQFLFEYFSETQRNKGNFPGRFSGRQFSNSRSEMNVSTLELGDSALYLCASSPGGKVGGAYGYTFGSGTRLTVV.

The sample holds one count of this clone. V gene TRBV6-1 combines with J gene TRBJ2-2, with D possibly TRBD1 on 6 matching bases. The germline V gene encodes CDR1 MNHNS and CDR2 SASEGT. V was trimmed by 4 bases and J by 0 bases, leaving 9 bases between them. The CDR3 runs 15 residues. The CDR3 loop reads CASSAGQTNTGELFF. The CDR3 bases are TGTGCCAGCAGTGCTGGACAGACGAACACCGGGGAGCTGTTTTTT.

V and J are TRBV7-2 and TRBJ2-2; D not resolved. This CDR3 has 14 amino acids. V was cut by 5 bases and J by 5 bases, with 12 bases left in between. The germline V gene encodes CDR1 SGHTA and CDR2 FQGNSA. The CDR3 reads CASSQARITGELFF. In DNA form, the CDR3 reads TGTGCCAGCAGCCAAGCCCGGATTACCGGGGAGCTGTTTTTT.

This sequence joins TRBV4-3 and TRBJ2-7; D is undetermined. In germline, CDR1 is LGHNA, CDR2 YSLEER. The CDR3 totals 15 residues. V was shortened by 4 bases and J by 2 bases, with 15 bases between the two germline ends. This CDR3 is CASSPRAKAPYEQYF. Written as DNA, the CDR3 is TGCGCCAGCAGCCCACGGGCTAAAGCCCCCTACGAGCAGTACTTC.

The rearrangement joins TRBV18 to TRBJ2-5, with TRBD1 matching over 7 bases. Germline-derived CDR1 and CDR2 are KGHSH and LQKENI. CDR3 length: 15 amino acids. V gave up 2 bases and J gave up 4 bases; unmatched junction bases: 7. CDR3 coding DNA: TGTGCCAGCTCACCAGTAGGACAGGTGCCAGAGACCCAGTACTTC. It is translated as CASSPVGQVPETQYF.

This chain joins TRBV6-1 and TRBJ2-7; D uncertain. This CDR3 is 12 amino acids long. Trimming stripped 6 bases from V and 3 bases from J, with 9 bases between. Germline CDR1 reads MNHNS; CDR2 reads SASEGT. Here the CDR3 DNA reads TGTGCCAGCAGCCCGTCTAGCTACGAGCAGTACTTC. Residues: CASSPSSYEQYF.

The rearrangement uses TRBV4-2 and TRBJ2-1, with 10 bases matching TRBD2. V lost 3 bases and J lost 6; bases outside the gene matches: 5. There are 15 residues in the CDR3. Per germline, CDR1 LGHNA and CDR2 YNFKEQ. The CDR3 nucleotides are TGTGCCAGCAGCCACGGACTAGCGGAGGGCAATGAGCAGTTCTTC. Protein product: CASSHGLAEGNEQFF.

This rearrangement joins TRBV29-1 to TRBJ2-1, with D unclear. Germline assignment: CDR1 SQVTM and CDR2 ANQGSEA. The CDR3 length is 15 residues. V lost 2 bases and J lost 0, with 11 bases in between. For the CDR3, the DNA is TGCAGCGTTGAACTGGGCTCGGGCTCCTACAATGAGCAGTTCTTC. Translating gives CSVELGSGSYNEQFF.